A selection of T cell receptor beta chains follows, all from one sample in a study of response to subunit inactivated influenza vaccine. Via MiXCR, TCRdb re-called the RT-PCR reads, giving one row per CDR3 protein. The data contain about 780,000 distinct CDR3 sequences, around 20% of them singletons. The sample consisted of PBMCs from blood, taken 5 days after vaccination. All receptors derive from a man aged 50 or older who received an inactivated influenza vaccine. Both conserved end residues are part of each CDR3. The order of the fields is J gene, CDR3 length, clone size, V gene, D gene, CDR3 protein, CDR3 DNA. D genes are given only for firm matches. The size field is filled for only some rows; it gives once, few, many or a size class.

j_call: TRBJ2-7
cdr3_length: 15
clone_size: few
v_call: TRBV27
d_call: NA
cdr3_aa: CASSQGGALWDEQYF
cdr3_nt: TGTGCCAGCAGTCAGGGGGGGGCCCTGTGGGACGAGCAGTACTTC

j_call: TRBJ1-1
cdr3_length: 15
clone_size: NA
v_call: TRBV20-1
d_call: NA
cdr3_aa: CSAIGLERGNTEAFF
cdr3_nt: TGCAGTGCTATCGGGCTCGAAAGAGGGAACACTGAAGCTTTCTTT

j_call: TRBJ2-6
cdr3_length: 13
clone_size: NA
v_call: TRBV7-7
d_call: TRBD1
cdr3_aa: CASSQGATNVLTF
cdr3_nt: TGTGCCAGCAGCCAGGGGGCGACCAACGTCCTGACTTTC

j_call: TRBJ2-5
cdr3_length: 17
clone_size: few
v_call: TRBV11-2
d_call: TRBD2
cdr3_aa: CASSLSWIAGNQETQYF
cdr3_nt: TGTGCCAGCAGCTTATCTTGGATAGCGGGGAATCAAGAGACCCAGTACTTC

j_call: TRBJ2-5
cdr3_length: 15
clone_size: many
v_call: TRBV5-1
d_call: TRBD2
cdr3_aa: CASSLESGRGETQYF
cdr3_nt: TGCGCCAGCAGCTTGGAGAGCGGGAGAGGAGAGACCCAGTACTTC

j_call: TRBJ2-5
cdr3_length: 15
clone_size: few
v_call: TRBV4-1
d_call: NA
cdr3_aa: CASSHGYGVRETQYF
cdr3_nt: TGCGCCAGCAGCCATGGGTATGGGGTTAGGGAGACCCAGTACTTC

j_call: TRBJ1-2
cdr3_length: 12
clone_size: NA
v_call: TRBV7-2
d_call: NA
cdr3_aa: CASSSGHAGYTF
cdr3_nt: TGTGCCAGCAGCTCGGGACACGCGGGCTACACCTTC

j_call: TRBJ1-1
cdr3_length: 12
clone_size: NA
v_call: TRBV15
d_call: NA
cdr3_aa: CATSRGIDMAFF
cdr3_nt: TGTGCCACCAGCAGGGGGATAGATATGGCTTTCTTT

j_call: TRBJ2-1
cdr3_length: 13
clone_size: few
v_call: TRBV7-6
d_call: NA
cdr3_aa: CASSAHPYNEQFF
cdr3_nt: TGTGCCAGCAGCGCTCACCCTTACAATGAGCAGTTCTTC

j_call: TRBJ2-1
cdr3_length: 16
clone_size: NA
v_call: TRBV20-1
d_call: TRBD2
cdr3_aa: CSASGLAGGPNNEQFF
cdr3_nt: TGCAGTGCTTCCGGACTAGCGGGAGGACCCAACAATGAGCAGTTCTTC

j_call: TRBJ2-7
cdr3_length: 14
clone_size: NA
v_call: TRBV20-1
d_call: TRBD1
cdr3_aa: CSARRGQGIHEQYF
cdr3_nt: TGCAGTGCTAGGAGAGGACAGGGTATCCACGAGCAGTACTTC

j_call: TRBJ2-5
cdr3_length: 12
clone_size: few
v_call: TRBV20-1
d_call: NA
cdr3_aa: CSAISTQETQYF
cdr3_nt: TGCAGTGCAATCTCAACCCAAGAGACCCAGTACTTC

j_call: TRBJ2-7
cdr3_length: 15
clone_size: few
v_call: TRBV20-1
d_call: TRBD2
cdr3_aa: CSAISSGRTSYEQYF
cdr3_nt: TGCAGTGCAATCTCTAGCGGGAGGACCTCCTACGAGCAGTACTTC

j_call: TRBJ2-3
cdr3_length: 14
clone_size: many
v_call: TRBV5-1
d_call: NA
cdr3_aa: CASSLARGTDTQYF
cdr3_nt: TGTGCCAGCAGCTTAGCCAGGGGCACAGATACGCAGTATTTT

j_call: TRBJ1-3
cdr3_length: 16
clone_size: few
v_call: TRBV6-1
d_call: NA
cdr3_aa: CASSRGGRIRGNTIYF
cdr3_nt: TGTGCCAGCAGCCGAGGAGGGCGGATTCGTGGAAACACCATATATTTT

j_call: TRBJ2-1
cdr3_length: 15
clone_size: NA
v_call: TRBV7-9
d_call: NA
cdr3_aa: CASSPDETTYNEQFF
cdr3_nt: TGTGCCAGCAGTCCGGATGAGACTACCTACAATGAGCAGTTCTTC

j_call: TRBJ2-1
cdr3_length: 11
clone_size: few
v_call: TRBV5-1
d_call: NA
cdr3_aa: CASRLEKEQFF
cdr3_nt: TGCGCCAGCAGATTAGAAAAGGAGCAGTTCTTC

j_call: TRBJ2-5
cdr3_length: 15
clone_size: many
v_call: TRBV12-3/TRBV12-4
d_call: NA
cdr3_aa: CASSLQVGVQETQYF
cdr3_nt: TGTGCCAGCAGTCTACAAGTTGGGGTACAAGAGACCCAGTACTTC

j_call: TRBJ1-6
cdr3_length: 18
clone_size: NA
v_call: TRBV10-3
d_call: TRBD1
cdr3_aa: CAISESRDFRGLNSPLHF
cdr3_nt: TGTGCCATCAGTGAGTCGAGAGATTTCAGGGGGCTCAATTCACCCCTCCACTTT

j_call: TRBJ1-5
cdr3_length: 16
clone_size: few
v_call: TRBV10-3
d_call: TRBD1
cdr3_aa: CAISEGTGISNQPQHF
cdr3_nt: TGTGCCATCAGTGAGGGGACAGGGATTAGCAATCAGCCCCAGCATTTT

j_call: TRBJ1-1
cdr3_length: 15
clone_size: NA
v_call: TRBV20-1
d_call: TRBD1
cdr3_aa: CSARPLGQQYTEAFF
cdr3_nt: TGCAGTGCTAGGCCTTTGGGACAGCAATACACTGAAGCTTTCTTT

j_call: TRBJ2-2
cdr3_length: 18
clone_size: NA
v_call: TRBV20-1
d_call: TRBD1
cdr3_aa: CSVPSGTGGLSNTGELFF
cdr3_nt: TGCAGTGTCCCCTCCGGGACAGGGGGCCTCTCGAACACCGGGGAGCTGTTTTTT

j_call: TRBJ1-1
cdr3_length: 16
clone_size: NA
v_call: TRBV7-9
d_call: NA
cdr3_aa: CASSFGDPPLNTEAFF
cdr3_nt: TGTGCCAGCAGCTTTGGGGACCCACCACTGAACACTGAAGCTTTCTTT

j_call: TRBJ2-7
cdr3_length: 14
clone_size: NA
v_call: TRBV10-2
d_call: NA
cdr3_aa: CASSELDTSYEQYF
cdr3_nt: TGCGCCAGCAGTGAGTTGGATACCTCCTACGAGCAGTACTTC

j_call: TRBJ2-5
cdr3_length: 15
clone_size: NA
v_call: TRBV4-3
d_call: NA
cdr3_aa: CASSQDPGVQETQYF
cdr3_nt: TGCGCCAGCAGCCAAGATCCCGGAGTACAAGAGACCCAGTACTTC

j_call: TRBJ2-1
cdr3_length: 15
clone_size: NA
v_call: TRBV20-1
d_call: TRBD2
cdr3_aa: CSARGGLAVNNEQFF
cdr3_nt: TGCAGTGCTAGAGGGGGACTAGCGGTAAACAATGAGCAGTTCTTC

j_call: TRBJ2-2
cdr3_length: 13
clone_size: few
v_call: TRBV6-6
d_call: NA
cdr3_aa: CASRRSDAGELFF
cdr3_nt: TGTGCCAGCAGACGTAGCGACGCCGGGGAGCTGTTTTTT

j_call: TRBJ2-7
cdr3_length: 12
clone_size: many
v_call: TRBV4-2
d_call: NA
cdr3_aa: CASSQDAYDQYF
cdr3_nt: TGTGCCAGCAGCCAAGATGCTTACGACCAGTACTTC

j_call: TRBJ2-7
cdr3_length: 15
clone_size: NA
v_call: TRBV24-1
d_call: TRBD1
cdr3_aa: CATSNPGTGNYEQYF
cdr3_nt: TGTGCCACCAGCAACCCCGGGACAGGAAATTACGAGCAGTACTTC

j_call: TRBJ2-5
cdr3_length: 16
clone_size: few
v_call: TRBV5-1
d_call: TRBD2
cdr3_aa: CASSLAGTSGRETQYF
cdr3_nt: TGCGCCAGCAGCTTGGCTGGGACTAGCGGGAGAGAGACCCAGTACTTC

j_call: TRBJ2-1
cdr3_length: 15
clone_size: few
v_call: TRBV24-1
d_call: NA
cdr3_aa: CATSGVGSNDNEQFF
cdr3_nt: TGTGCCACCAGTGGTGTAGGGAGTAATGACAATGAGCAGTTCTTC

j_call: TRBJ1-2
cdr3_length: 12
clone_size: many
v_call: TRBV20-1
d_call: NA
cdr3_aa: CSARWQIYGYTF
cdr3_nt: TGCAGTGCTAGGTGGCAGATCTATGGCTACACCTTC

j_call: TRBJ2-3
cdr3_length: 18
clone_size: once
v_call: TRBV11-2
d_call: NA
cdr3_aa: CASSPIGTTLRGTDTQYF
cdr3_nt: TGTGCCAGCAGCCCAATTGGGACAACCCTCAGGGGCACAGATACGCAGTATTTT

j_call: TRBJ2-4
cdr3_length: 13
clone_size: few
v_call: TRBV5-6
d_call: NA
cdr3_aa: CASSAGLRNIQYF
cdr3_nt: TGTGCCAGCAGCGCAGGGTTGCGAAACATTCAGTACTTC

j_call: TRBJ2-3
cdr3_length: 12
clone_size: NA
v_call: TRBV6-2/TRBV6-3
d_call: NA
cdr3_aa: CASSPPRSAQYF
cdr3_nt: TGTGCCAGCAGCCCTCCCCGTTCGGCGCAGTATTTT